This TCR beta chain was observed in a study of regulatory T cells in long-lasting Graves disease. iRepertoire HTBI primers and Arm-PCR of CDR3 regions built TCR beta libraries. TCRdb recomputed calls from the multiplex PCR reads with MiXCR, one row per CDR3 protein. Of roughly 440,000 distinct CDR3 sequences in the sample, about 16% were seen once. This clonotype was recorded at least ten times. There are 19 residues in the CDR3. Germline lookup yields CDR1 KGHDR and CDR2 SFDVKD. V was shortened by 2 bases and J by 6 bases, with 25 bases between the two germline ends. Sample time point: newly diagnosed GD, antithyroid drugs for less than 3 months. Extracted PBMC RNA gave rise to the TCR library. Another study also made use of these data, one on T cells in Graves' hyperthyroidism and ophthalmopathy.

This clonotype was obtained from a woman between 18 and 30 years old with Graves disease. The chain couples TRBV24-1 to TRBJ2-1; unclear D gene. The sequences come from peripheral blood mononuclear cells (PBMCs), collected at new diagnosis, from a patient treated with antithyroid drugs. As DNA, the CDR3 is TGTGCCACCAGTGATTACCACTCTCGAGTGGGGAATTACATCAATGAGCAGTTCTTC. This sequence encodes CATSDYHSRVGNYINEQFF.